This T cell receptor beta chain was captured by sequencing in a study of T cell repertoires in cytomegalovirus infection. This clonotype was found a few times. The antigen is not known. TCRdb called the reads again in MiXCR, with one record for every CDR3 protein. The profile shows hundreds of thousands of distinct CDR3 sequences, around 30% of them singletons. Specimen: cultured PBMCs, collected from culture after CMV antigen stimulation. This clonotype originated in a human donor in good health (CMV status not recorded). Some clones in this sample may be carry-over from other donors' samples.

CDR3 sequence (DNA): TGTGCCAGCAGCCCACTGAGTGGCTACACCTTC. It specifies CASSPLSGYTF. V and J are TRBV7-9 and TRBJ1-2; D gene ambiguous. The V and J ends lost 5 bases and 7 bases respectively, with 8 bases between them. The CDR3 is 11 amino acids. Germline CDR1 reads SEHNR; CDR2 reads FQNEAQ (reference sequence).